This T cell receptor beta chain was obtained from a study of cytomegalovirus exposure and HLA in healthy donors. Findings and limits, study-wide: While the bulk of TCR sequences proved rare, some public TCRs turned up in many donors.

Comment on this clone: Its antigen is as yet unknown.

It was with 60 Vbeta and 13 Jbeta primers that the PCR ran. The table came from immunoSEQ multiplex PCR; TCRdb's copy has only in-frame clones and leaves some out. The data hold 70,000 to 75,000 clones, with around 72% observed a single time. V lost 9 bases and J lost 6; bases outside the gene matches: 11. Germline assignment: CDR1 SNHLY and CDR2 FYNNEI. The CDR3 is 14 residues long. Sample: PBMCs. The clonotype was recovered from a woman aged 40 to 50 in good health and CMV-seropositive. V gene TRBV2 combines with J gene TRBJ2-1; 7 positions agree with TRBD1. This chain's CDR3 is CASHRESGGNEQFF. The CDR3 DNA is TGTGCCAGTCACAGGGAGTCAGGGGGCAATGAGCAGTTCTTC.